This T cell receptor beta chain derives from a study of T cells in localized non-small cell lung cancer. This CDR3 spans 15 amino acids. The germline V gene encodes CDR1 SGHRS and CDR2 YFSETQ. Trimming left V 5 bases short and J 2 bases short, with 17 bases between. The repertoire was sequenced with immunoSEQ multiplex PCR; TCRdb's copy has only in-frame clones and lacks some. The profile shows around 41,000 clones, roughly 90% of them singletons. The source material was peripheral blood, sampled before any cancer treatment. The sequence derives from a female donor older than 55 with stage I squamous cell lung carcinoma. The chain recombines TRBV5-1 with TRBJ2-7, with no clear D. The CDR3 DNA sequence: TGCGCCAGCAGACCCGGCGACACCCATACCTACGAGCAGTACTTC. Residues: CASRPGDTHTYEQYF.